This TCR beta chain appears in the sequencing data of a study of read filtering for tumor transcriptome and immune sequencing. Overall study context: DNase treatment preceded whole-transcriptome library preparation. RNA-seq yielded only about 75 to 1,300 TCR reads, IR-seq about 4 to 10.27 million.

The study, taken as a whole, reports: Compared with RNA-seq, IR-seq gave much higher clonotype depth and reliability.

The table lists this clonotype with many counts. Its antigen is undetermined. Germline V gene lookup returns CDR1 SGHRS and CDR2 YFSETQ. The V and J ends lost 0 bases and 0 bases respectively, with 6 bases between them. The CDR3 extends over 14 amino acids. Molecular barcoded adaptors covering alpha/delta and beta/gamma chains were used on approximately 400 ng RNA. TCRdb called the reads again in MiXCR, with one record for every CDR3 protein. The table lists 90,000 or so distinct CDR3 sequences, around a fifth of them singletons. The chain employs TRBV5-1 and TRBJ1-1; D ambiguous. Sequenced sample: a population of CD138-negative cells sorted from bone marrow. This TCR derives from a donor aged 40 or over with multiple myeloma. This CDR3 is CASSLGEMNTEAFF. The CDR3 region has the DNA TGCGCCAGCAGCTTGGGTGAAATGAACACTGAAGCTTTCTTT.